This T cell receptor (beta chain) was identified during a study of control samples from healthy donors and cancer patients. CDR1 MDHEN and CDR2 SYDVKM come from the germline V gene. The CDR3 contains 15 residues. V was shortened by 3 bases and J by 5 bases, with 16 bases between the two germline ends. The data were produced by immunoSEQ multiplex PCR, yet TCRdb's version contains in-frame clones alone and is incomplete. Here the sample spans around 110,000 clones, roughly 93% being singletons. The rearrangement joins TRBV28 to TRBJ1-1; no clear D gene. The clonotype comes from a man aged 25 to 45 in good health. Sample: blood. Written as DNA, the CDR3 is TGTGCCAGCAGTTTCCCCAAGGAGGGAGAAACTGAAGCTTTCTTT. Translation: CASSFPKEGETEAFF.